The rows below give T cell receptor beta chains drawn from one sample of a study of blood T cells in healthy people across ages. TCRdb re-called the 5' RACE reads through MiXCR, storing one row per CDR3 protein. In the table there are 800,000 to 900,000 distinct CDR3 sequences, around 62% of which are singletons. Sequences were obtained from blood. These receptors were obtained from a young man in good health. CDR3s include the opening cysteine and the closing phenylalanine or tryptophan. Fields, in order: V gene, J gene, D gene, clone size, CDR3 protein, CDR3 DNA. A D gene is named only where the DNA matches it firmly. A clone size is listed for some rows: how often the clone was seen (once, few, many), or a class if it is expanded.

>TRBV7-9|TRBJ2-5|TRBD1|many
CASSPWDSVQETQYF
TGTGCCAGCAGCCCTTGGGACAGCGTTCAAGAGACCCAGTACTTC
>TRBV7-2|TRBJ2-3|TRBD1|few
CASSPRDSGPAQYF
TGTGCCAGCAGCCCCAGGGACAGTGGCCCTGCGCAGTATTTT
>TRBV7-2|TRBJ1-2|NA|few
CASSPQDNYGYTF
TGTGCCAGCAGCCCGCAGGATAACTATGGCTACACCTTC
>TRBV20-1|TRBJ2-7|TRBD1|NA
CSARGGRQGGEQYF
TGCAGTGCTAGAGGCGGGAGACAGGGGGGCGAGCAGTACTTC
>TRBV2|TRBJ2-4|TRBD1|few
CASSEVGTVIREQYF
TGTGCCAGCAGTGAGGTAGGGACAGTGATCAGGGAGCAGTACTTC
>TRBV27|TRBJ1-6|NA|NA
CASSLSMSSYNSPLHF
TGTGCCAGCAGTTTATCGATGAGCTCCTATAATTCACCCCTCCACTTT
>TRBV6-2/TRBV6-3|TRBJ2-7|NA|few
CASRADPYEQYF
TGTGCCAGCAGGGCGGATCCCTACGAGCAGTACTTC
>TRBV2|TRBJ2-7|NA|NA
CASSGQEYEQYF
TGTGCCAGCAGTGGTCAGGAGTACGAGCAGTACTTC
>TRBV4-3|TRBJ2-7|NA|NA
CASSQGQGPSYEQYF
TGTGCCAGCAGCCAAGGCCAGGGGCCCAGCTACGAGCAGTACTTC
>TRBV7-2|TRBJ2-1|NA|few
CASRLGGLLNNEQFF
TGTGCCAGCAGGCTGGGGGGACTCCTCAACAATGAGCAGTTCTTC
>TRBV20-1|TRBJ2-3|TRBD1|NA
CRSGTGESDTQYF
TGCAGGTCAGGGACAGGGGAATCAGATACGCAGTATTTT
>TRBV4-2|TRBJ2-6|NA|NA
CASSQPPGSIVGANVLTF
TGTGCCAGCAGTCAACCTCCTGGGTCTATCGTTGGGGCCAACGTCCTGACTTTC
>TRBV5-5|TRBJ2-4|TRBD1|few
CASSWDRANRPQQYF
TGTGCCAGCAGCTGGGACAGGGCGAATAGACCCCAGCAGTACTTC
>TRBV6-5|TRBJ2-6|NA|few
CASSWGTGANVLTF
TGTGCCAGCAGTTGGGGAACTGGGGCCAACGTCCTGACTTTC
>TRBV5-6|TRBJ2-1|NA|many
CASSFRGGGQLEQFF
TGTGCCAGCAGCTTCAGGGGGGGGGGCCAGCTTGAGCAGTTCTTC
>TRBV6-5|TRBJ2-1|TRBD1|NA
CASSYIPGTAYQETQFF
TGTGCCAGCAGTTACATCCCCGGGACAGCGTACCAAGAGACCCAGTTCTTC
>TRBV20-1|TRBJ2-3|TRBD2|NA
CSASRLAGAIDTQYF
TGCAGTGCTAGTAGGCTAGCGGGGGCCATAGATACGCAGTATTTT
>TRBV19|TRBJ2-7|NA|NA
CASSTRRGINYEQYF
TGTGCCAGTAGTACTCGACGGGGCATCAACTACGAGCAGTACTTC
>TRBV28|TRBJ2-4|TRBD1|NA
CASRPDRELAKNIQYF
TGTGCCAGCAGACCTGACAGGGAACTAGCCAAAAACATTCAGTACTTC
>TRBV20-1|TRBJ2-7|NA|NA
CSARLSRNEQYF
TGCAGTGCAAGACTCTCCCGTAATGAGCAGTACTTC
>TRBV20-1|TRBJ2-4|NA|few
CSAPPGSGAKNIQYF
TGCAGTGCTCCCCCCGGGTCGGGAGCCAAAAACATTCAGTACTTC
>TRBV20-1|TRBJ2-1|NA|NA
CSARTPAANVNEQFF
TGCAGTGCTAGAACCCCAGCAGCCAACGTCAATGAGCAGTTCTTC
>TRBV25-1|TRBJ1-1|NA|NA
CASSEWGSEAFF
TGTGCCAGCAGTGAATGGGGGTCTGAAGCTTTCTTT
>TRBV20-1|TRBJ2-3|NA|NA
CSPRGPRYTDTQYF
TGCAGCCCGAGGGGACCCAGGTATACAGATACGCAGTATTTT
>TRBV28|TRBJ2-1|NA|NA
CASSLWTVGGGEQFF
TGTGCCAGCAGTTTATGGACGGTGGGCGGAGGTGAGCAGTTCTTC
>TRBV7-2|TRBJ2-3|NA|NA
CASSLGGAGEDTQYF
TGTGCCAGCAGCTTAGGAGGGGCAGGGGAAGATACGCAGTATTTT
>TRBV6-4|TRBJ2-7|TRBD1|once
CASSERSLRTGSASYEQYF
TGTGCCAGCAGTGAACGGTCTTTACGGACAGGGTCGGCCTCCTACGAGCAGTACTTC
>TRBV6-2/TRBV6-3|TRBJ2-7|NA|NA
CASSYSWLGGSEQYF
TGTGCCAGCAGTTACTCGTGGCTAGGGGGAAGCGAGCAGTACTTC
>TRBV28|TRBJ2-3|TRBD2|NA
CASKGSSGATDTQYF
TGTGCCAGCAAGGGGAGTAGCGGGGCGACAGATACGCAGTATTTT
>TRBV7-9|TRBJ2-7|NA|NA
CASSFVGQTYEQYF
TGTGCCAGCAGCTTCGTGGGACAAACGTACGAGCAGTACTTC
>TRBV20-1|TRBJ2-5|TRBD1|NA
CSAIPGQGFREQYF
TGCAGTGCTATCCCGGGACAGGGGTTTCGGGAGCAGTACTTC
>TRBV5-1|TRBJ2-5|NA|NA
CASSSQPTETQYF
TGCGCCAGCAGCTCCCAGCCTACGGAGACCCAGTACTTC
>TRBV20-1|TRBJ1-1|NA|NA
CSASPNRVRRREAFF
TGCAGTGCTAGCCCAAACAGGGTACGGAGGAGGGAAGCTTTCTTT
>TRBV20-1|TRBJ2-1|NA|few
CSASSRGHPLTRYNEQFF
TGCAGTGCTTCCTCCCGGGGACACCCCCTGACCAGATACAATGAGCAGTTCTTC
>TRBV12-3/TRBV12-4|TRBJ1-5|NA|NA
CASKLTADPWGNQPQHF
TGTGCCAGCAAACTTACAGCGGACCCTTGGGGCAATCAGCCCCAGCATTTT
>TRBV4-3|TRBJ1-1|NA|NA
CASSPRRWSEAFF
TGCGCCAGCAGCCCGAGGCGGTGGTCTGAAGCTTTCTTT
>TRBV30|TRBJ2-4|TRBD2|NA
CAWSAPGGAKNIQYF
TGTGCCTGGAGCGCCCCGGGGGGGGCCAAAAACATTCAGTACTTC
>TRBV3-1|TRBJ2-6|NA|few
CASSQGGRSPFSGANVLTF
TGTGCCAGCAGCCAAGGCGGACGGAGCCCATTCTCTGGGGCCAACGTCCTGACTTTC
>TRBV4-1|TRBJ1-6|NA|NA
CASSQDGGIRPLHF
TGCGCCAGCAGCCAAGATGGGGGCATCCGTCCCCTCCACTTT
>TRBV4-3|TRBJ2-1|NA|NA
CASSLRARHSNEQFF
TGCGCCAGCAGCCTCCGGGCTCGGCACTCAAATGAGCAGTTCTTC
>TRBV13|TRBJ1-1|TRBD1|once
CASSRRDRALRDTEAFF
TGTGCCAGCAGCCGTCGGGACAGGGCCCTCCGGGACACTGAAGCTTTCTTT
>TRBV7-2|TRBJ2-1|NA|few
CASRLSSLNEQFF
TGTGCCAGCAGGTTGTCTTCCCTAAATGAGCAGTTCTTC
>TRBV11-2|TRBJ2-1|NA|once
CAMGDNEQFF
TGTGCCATGGGGGACAATGAGCAGTTCTTC
>TRBV28|TRBJ2-7|TRBD1|once
CASSLPGGQGYSYEQYF
TGTGCCAGCAGTTTACCTGGGGGACAGGGCTACTCCTACGAGCAGTACTTC
>TRBV12-3/TRBV12-4|TRBJ2-7|NA|few
CASSTLRGSSYEQYF
TGTGCCAGCAGTACCCTTAGGGGAAGCTCCTACGAGCAGTACTTC
>TRBV24-1|TRBJ1-1|NA|NA
CATSGGENSLNTEAFF
TGTGCCACCAGTGGGGGAGAGAACAGTCTGAACACTGAAGCTTTCTTT
>TRBV5-1|TRBJ2-1|NA|NA
CASSLGSGDNEQFF
TGCGCCAGCAGCTTGGGATCGGGAGACAATGAGCAGTTCTTC
>TRBV9|TRBJ2-3|NA|NA
CASSPGPNVGDTQYF
TGTGCCAGCAGCCCCGGTCCTAATGTGGGAGATACGCAGTATTTT
>TRBV4-2|TRBJ2-3|NA|many
CASSNPPNTQYF
TGTGCCAGCAGCAATCCTCCCAATACGCAGTATTTT
>TRBV12-3/TRBV12-4|TRBJ2-2|TRBD2|NA
CASSLAETSAGELFF
TGTGCCAGCAGTTTAGCAGAGACTAGCGCCGGGGAGCTGTTTTTT
>TRBV7-9|TRBJ2-7|NA|NA
CASSPPRQPYEQYF
TGTGCCAGCAGCCCCCCCCGCCAGCCCTACGAGCAGTACTTC